These 18 T cell receptor beta chains were all obtained from the same sample, sequenced in a study of shared clonotypes between healthy human individuals (dated by TCRdb to between 2020 and 2021). To prepare the library, the immunoSEQ multiplex PCR assay was applied. TCRdb limited this immuneACCESS table to in-frame rearrangements with V and J called. A share of clones is missing; checked studies link under half to unresolved V genes, and the rest is unexplained. The sample contains 600,000 to 800,000 clones, over 55% of them found a single time. Roughly 1.8% of the sample is in the top ten clones. The sequencing input was memory CD4+ T cells sorted from blood. The meaning of the sample's cell subset or site label: CD45RA-negative fraction. The receptors come from a woman aged 25 to 39 in good health.

The CDR3 is CASTLWQSSYNEQFF. CDR3 coding DNA: TGTGCCAGCACCTTGTGGCAGAGCTCCTACAATGAGCAGTTCTTC. The chain joins TRBV11-2 to TRBJ2-1; D is unresolved. The CDR3 sequence is 15 residues long. Germline loops: CDR1 SGHAT, CDR2 FQNNGV. Trimming cost V 7 bases and J 0 bases, with 13 bases left between them.

This clone was detected a few times. The gene calls are TRBV6-1 and TRBJ2-1; TRBD1 agrees at 10 bases. After removal of 4 bases from V and 6 bases from J, the junction contained 6 bases not matched to a gene. Per germline, CDR1 MNHNS and CDR2 SASEGT. The CDR3 totals 15 residues. CDR3 nucleotides: TGTGCCAGCAGTGGCGGGACAGGGGTTGTCAATGAGCAGTTCTTC. Translation: CASSGGTGVVNEQFF.

The gene calls are TRBV27 and TRBJ2-7, with 11 bases matching TRBD2. Germline V gene sequence: CDR1 MNHEY, CDR2 SMNVEV (reference sequence). V trimming: 0 bases; J trimming: 6 bases; junction bases outside the gene matches: 1. The CDR3 covers 14 residues. The CDR3 is CASSLSLAGAEQYF. In DNA, the CDR3 is TGTGCCAGCAGTTTATCACTAGCGGGAGCCGAGCAGTACTTC.

CDR3 sequence reads: CASSPGTGARNLYEQYF. Written as DNA, the CDR3 is TGTGCCAGTAGTCCCGGGACAGGGGCGAGAAACCTCTACGAGCAGTACTTC. The rearrangement uses TRBV19 and TRBJ2-7, with 10 bases aligning to TRBD1. Germline assignment: CDR1 LNHDA and CDR2 SQIVND (reference sequence). The CDR3 loop spans 17 amino acids. J was trimmed by 3 bases and V by 5 bases; bases with no gene match: 13. The complete variable domain, with remaining parts taken from reference TRBV19 and TRBJ2-7, reads DGGITQSPKYLFRKEGQNVTLSCEQNLNHDAMYWYRQDPGQGLRLIYYSQIVNDFQKGDIAEGYSVSREKKESFPLTVTSAQKNPTAFYLCASSPGTGARNLYEQYFGPGTRLTVT.

This clone was recorded only once. This sequence joins TRBV29-1 and TRBJ2-3; possibly TRBD1 for D (5 bases). V was trimmed by 5 bases and J by 4 bases, leaving 19 bases between them. The CDR3 is 15 residues long. Germline V gives CDR1 SQVTM, CDR2 ANQGSEA. This CDR3 reads CSVYSGFGAADTQYF. CDR3 DNA sequence: TGCAGCGTTTATAGTGGGTTTGGGGCGGCAGATACGCAGTATTTT.

The CDR3 reads CASSSILAGVHNEQFF. The CDR3 DNA follows: TGTGCCAGCAGTTCAATACTAGCGGGAGTCCACAATGAGCAGTTCTTC. The chain has TRBV27 and TRBJ2-1, with TRBD2 matching 11 bases. Germline V gene data show CDR1 as MNHEY and CDR2 as SMNVEV (reference sequence). The trim removed 4 bases at V and 5 bases at J, leaving 7 bases unmatched. The CDR3 contains 16 residues.

This rearrangement joins TRBV5-1 to TRBJ2-2; 12 bases fit TRBD1. V trimming: 4 bases; J trimming: 5 bases; junction bases outside the gene matches: 3. The CDR3 has 15 residues. The germline gives CDR1 SGHRS, CDR2 YFSETQ. CDR3 region: CASSLGQGATGELFF. CDR3 DNA: TGCGCCAGCAGCCTGGGACAGGGGGCGACCGGGGAGCTGTTTTTT.

This clone occurred a few times. The chain has TRBV5-6 and TRBJ2-7; tentative D call: TRBD2 (6 bases). The V end lost 7 bases, the J end lost 0 bases, and 17 bases lay between the germline ends. The CDR3 has 15 residues. In germline, CDR1 is SGHDT, CDR2 YYEEEE. CDR3 loop: CASSPSGGLSYEQYF. The CDR3 bases are TGTGCCAGCTCTCCTTCCGGGGGACTCTCCTACGAGCAGTACTTC.

This clone has at least ten counts. This rearrangement joins TRBV7-2 to TRBJ2-7; D gene uncertain. The CDR3 length is 13 residues. Germline V lookup: CDR1 SGHTA, CDR2 FQGNSA. Trimming shortened V by 4 bases and J by 3 bases, and 10 bases separated the two germline ends. DNA of the CDR3: TGTGCCAGCAGCTCCCAACTTGGCTACGAGCAGTACTTC. It encodes CASSSQLGYEQYF.

J is TRBJ2-7 and V is TRBV5-4; 10 nucleotides agree with TRBD1. V shed 2 bases, J shed 2 bases, and the junction held 1 base outside the gene matches. The length of the CDR3 is 14 residues. Germline V lookup: CDR1 SGHNT, CDR2 YYREEE (reference sequence). The CDR3 reads CASSFGTGAYEQYF. The DNA of the CDR3 is TGTGCCAGCAGCTTTGGGACAGGGGCCTACGAGCAGTACTTC.

V is TRBV7-9 and J is TRBJ2-7; D call uncertain. Deletions cut 2 bases from V and 4 bases from J, with 9 bases between. The CDR3 has 13 residues. Germline assignment: CDR1 SEHNR and CDR2 FQNEAQ (reference sequence). Here the CDR3 DNA reads TGTGCCAGCAGCTTAAGGCAGGATTACGAGCAGTACTTC. Amino acid sequence: CASSLRQDYEQYF. The entire variable domain, with the rest obtained from reference TRBV7-9 and TRBJ2-7, is as follows: DTGVSQNPRHKITKRGQNVTFRCDPISEHNRLYWYRQTLGQGPEFLTYFQNEAQLEKSRLLSDRFSAERPKGSFSTLEIQRTEQGDSAMYLCASSLRQDYEQYFGPGTRLTVT.

The genes are TRBV19 and TRBJ2-2; D may match TRBD1 or TRBD2 (5 bases each). This CDR3 spans 16 amino acids. V lost 4 bases and J 4 bases, leaving 16 bases between the germline ends. CDR1 and CDR2 (germline): LNHDA, SQIVND (reference sequence). CDR3 in DNA: TGTGCCAGTAGTACGGGACGGTCTGGGATCACCGGGGAGCTGTTTTTT. Translated, it gives CASSTGRSGITGELFF.

The chain employs TRBV27 and TRBJ1-2; the D is unclear. The CDR3 extends over 13 amino acids. The germline V and J ends were trimmed by 6 bases and 7 bases, with 15 bases remaining between them. Per the germline V gene, CDR1 is MNHEY and CDR2 is SMNVEV (reference sequence). CDR3 nucleotide sequence: TGTGCCAGCAGCCCGGCGGATGCGCGTGGCTACACCTTC. It translates to CASSPADARGYTF.

The chain employs TRBV28 and TRBJ2-3; 9 bases match TRBD1. J gave up 2 bases and V 1 base, and 4 bases lay outside the gene matches. Germline values: CDR1 MDHEN, CDR2 SYDVKM. The length of the CDR3 is 16 residues. The CDR3 DNA reads as TGTGCCAGCAGTTTATATGGGACAGGGCCCACAGATACGCAGTATTTT. Its translation is CASSLYGTGPTDTQYF.

The V gene is TRBV10-3, the J gene TRBJ1-1; D is unresolved. V dropped 2 bases and J dropped 5 bases, with 9 bases sitting between them. Germline loops: CDR1 ENHRY, CDR2 SYGVKD. The CDR3 contains 13 residues. Here the CDR3 reads CAISEVVRTEAFF. The CDR3 DNA is TGTGCCATCAGTGAGGTGGTGCGGACTGAAGCTTTCTTT.

The chain links TRBV11-2 to TRBJ1-5; 8 positions agree with TRBD1. Germline V CDR1 and CDR2: SGHAT, FQNNGV. The trim removed 1 base at V and 2 bases at J, leaving 1 base unmatched. The CDR3 has 15 residues. The CDR3 bases are TGTGCCAGCAGCTTAGCAGGGGGCGGCAATCAGCCCCAGCATTTT. Its protein product is CASSLAGGGNQPQHF.

The rearrangement joins TRBV5-1 to TRBJ2-3; no definite D call. This CDR3 has 14 amino acids. Trimming shortened V by 3 bases and J by 4 bases, and 12 bases separated the two germline ends. CDR1 is SGHRS and CDR2 is YFSETQ in the germline V gene. The CDR3: CASSSPSIADTQYF. Written as DNA, the CDR3 is TGCGCCAGCAGCTCCCCGTCAATAGCAGATACGCAGTATTTT.

V usage is TRBV4-1 and J usage is TRBJ2-1; D is possibly TRBD2 (5 bases). With 3 bases removed from V and 0 bases from J, the gap between germline ends came to 15 bases. The CDR3 has 17 residues. From germline, CDR1 is MGHRA and CDR2 YSYEKL. The CDR3 sequence: CASSQGRRASSYNEQFF. The CDR3 region has the DNA TGCGCCAGCAGCCAGGGCCGGCGGGCTAGCTCCTACAATGAGCAGTTCTTC.